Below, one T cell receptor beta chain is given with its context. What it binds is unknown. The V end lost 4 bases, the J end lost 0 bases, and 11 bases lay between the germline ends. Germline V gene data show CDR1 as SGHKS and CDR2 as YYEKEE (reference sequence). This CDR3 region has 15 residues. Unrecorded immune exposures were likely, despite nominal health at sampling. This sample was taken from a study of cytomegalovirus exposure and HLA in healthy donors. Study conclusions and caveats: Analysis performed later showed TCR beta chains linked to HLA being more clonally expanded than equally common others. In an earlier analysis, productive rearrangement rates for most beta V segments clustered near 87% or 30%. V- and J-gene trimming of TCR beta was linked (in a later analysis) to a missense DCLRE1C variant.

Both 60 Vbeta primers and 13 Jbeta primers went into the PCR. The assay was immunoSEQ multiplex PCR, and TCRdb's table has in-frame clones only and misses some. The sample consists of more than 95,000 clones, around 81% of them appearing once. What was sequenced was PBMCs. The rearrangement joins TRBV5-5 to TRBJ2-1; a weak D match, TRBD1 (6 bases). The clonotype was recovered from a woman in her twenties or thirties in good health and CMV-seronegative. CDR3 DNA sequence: TGTGCCAGCAGCCTACAGGGTAGCTCCTACAATGAGCAGTTCTTC. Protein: CASSLQGSSYNEQFF. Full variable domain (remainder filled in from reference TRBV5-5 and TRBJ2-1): DAGVTQSPTHLIKTRGQQVTLRCSPISGHKSVSWYQQVLGQGPQFIFQYYEKEERGRGNFPDRFSARQFPNYSSELNVNALLLGDSALYLCASSLQGSSYNEQFFGPGTRLTVL.